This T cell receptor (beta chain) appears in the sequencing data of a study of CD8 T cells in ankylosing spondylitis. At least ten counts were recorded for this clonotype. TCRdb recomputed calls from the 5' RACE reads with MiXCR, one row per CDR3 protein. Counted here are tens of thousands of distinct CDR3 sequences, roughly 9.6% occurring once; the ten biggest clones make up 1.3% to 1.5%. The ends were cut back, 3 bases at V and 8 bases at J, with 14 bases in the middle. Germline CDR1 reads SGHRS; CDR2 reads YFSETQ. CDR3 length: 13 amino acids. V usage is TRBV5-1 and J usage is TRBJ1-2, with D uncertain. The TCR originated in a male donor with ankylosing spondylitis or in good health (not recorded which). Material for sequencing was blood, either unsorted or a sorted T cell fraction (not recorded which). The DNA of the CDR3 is TGCGCCAGCAGCTCCGGGCCGACCGAGGGCTACACCTTC. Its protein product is CASSSGPTEGYTF. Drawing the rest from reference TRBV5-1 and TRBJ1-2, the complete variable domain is KAGVTQTPRYLIKTRGQQVTLSCSPISGHRSVSWYQQTPGQGLQFLFEYFSETQRNKGNFPGRFSGRQFSNSRSEMNVSTLELGDSALYLCASSSGPTEGYTFGSGTRLTVV.